This T cell receptor beta chain was recovered during a study of human T cells and chemical hapten exposure. General study findings and limits: There were significantly more large CDR3 similarity clusters among expanded TCRs than among controls.

A remark on this clonotype: The target antigen is unknown.

TCRdb recomputed calls from the RACE reads with MiXCR, one row per CDR3 protein. The data show roughly 84,000 distinct CDR3 sequences, with about 10% seen just once and 4% to 5.5% held by the top ten. V lost 2 bases to trimming and J lost 8 bases; unmatched junction nucleotides: 12. Germline CDR1 is DFQATT and CDR2 is SNEGSKA (reference sequence). This CDR3 has 15 residues. Time point denoted: patch test 2, 6 weeks after DPC sensitization. Treatment given: therapeutic diphenylcyclopropenone sensitization with weekly scalp DPC. Material: whole blood, obtained in connection with sensitization to the hapten diphenylcyclopropenone (DPC). The chain recombines TRBV20-1 with TRBJ2-1; 7 nucleotides line up with TRBD2. The TCR was taken from a woman between 45 and 65 years old with alopecia areata. Some clones in this sample may be carry-over from other donors' samples. In nucleotides, the CDR3 is TGCAGTGCTAGACCCGGACTAGTTGGGGCCCATGAGCAGTTCTTC. Amino acid sequence: CSARPGLVGAHEQFF.